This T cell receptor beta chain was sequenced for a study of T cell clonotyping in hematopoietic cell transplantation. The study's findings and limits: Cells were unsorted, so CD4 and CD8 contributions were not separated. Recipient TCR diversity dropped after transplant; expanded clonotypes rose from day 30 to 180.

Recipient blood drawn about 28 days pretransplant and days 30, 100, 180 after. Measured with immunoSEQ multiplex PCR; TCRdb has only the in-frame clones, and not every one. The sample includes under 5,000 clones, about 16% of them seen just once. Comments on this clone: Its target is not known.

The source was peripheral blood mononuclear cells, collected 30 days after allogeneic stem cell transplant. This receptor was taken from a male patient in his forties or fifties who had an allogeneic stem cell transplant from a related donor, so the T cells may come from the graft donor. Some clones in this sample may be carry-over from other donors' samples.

CDR3 in amino acids: CAWSFSQGPQHF. The DNA for the CDR3 is TGTGCCTGGAGTTTTTCCCAAGGGCCCCAGCATTTT. The chain is built from TRBV30 and TRBJ1-5; D unclear. This CDR3 has 12 residues. Germline CDR1 is GTSNPN and CDR2 is SVGIG (reference sequence). V lost 2 bases and J 9 bases, leaving 11 bases between the germline ends.